This T cell receptor beta chain stems from a study of blood T cell repertoires in COVID-19. This table comes from immunoSEQ multiplex PCR, and its TCRdb copy is limited to in-frame clones, with some not included. Among 290,000 or so clones listed, over 75% were seen once. The CDR3 totals 15 residues. V lost 7 bases and J lost 7; bases outside the gene matches: 13. Germline lookup yields CDR1 LNHDA and CDR2 SQIVND (reference sequence). Categorization into cohorts depended on clinical history that participants reported. Sequences were obtained from PBMCs or T cells enriched from blood (not recorded which). This TCR derives from a woman aged 30 to 39 who had recovered from COVID-19. J is TRBJ2-5 and V is TRBV19; 9 bases agree with TRBD1. The CDR3 DNA is TGTGCCAGTACCCTAGGGACAGGGTCCGAGGGGACCCAGTACTTC. This codes for CASTLGTGSEGTQYF.